The 2 T cell receptor beta chains in this list originate from one sample, sequenced in a study of blood T cell repertoires in COVID-19. Sequencing used immunoSEQ multiplex PCR; TCRdb keeps in-frame clones, though not all of them. The sample includes about 230,000 clones, approximately 80% of them seen just once. Sequencing was done on a sample of peripheral blood. Every receptor here comes from a woman in her fifties or sixties with acute or convalescent COVID-19.

The sample holds a few counts of this clone. This sequence joins TRBV30 and TRBJ1-3, with D maybe TRBD1 (6 bases). The CDR3 is 14 amino acids. Germline-derived CDR1 and CDR2 are GTSNPN and SVGIG (reference sequence). V was cut by 4 bases and J by 2 bases, with 12 bases left in between. The CDR3 DNA is TGTGCCTGGAACCTCAACAGGGCTGGAAACACCATATATTTT. Translation gives CAWNLNRAGNTIYF.

The chain joins TRBV9 to TRBJ2-7, with D hard to call. Trimming stripped 0 bases from V and 7 bases from J, with 14 bases between. Germline CDR1 SGDLS, CDR2 YYNGEE. This CDR3 is 14 amino acids long. The CDR3 loop is CASSVASQVREQYF. The DNA for the CDR3 is TGTGCCAGCAGCGTAGCTTCCCAGGTACGAGAGCAGTACTTC.